This is a list of T cell receptor beta chains from one sample in a study of control samples from healthy donors and cancer patients. Profiling relied on immunoSEQ multiplex PCR, and the TCRdb table lists in-frame clones only, not all of them. The sample shows 400,000 to 500,000 clones, over 75% of them seen only once. Sequenced sample: PBMCs. Receptors originate from a man aged 35 to 55 with head and neck cancer. CDR3s include the opening cysteine and the closing phenylalanine or tryptophan. Fields, in order: CDR3 DNA, CDR3 protein, clone size, D gene, V gene, J gene. A D gene is named only where the DNA matches it firmly. Rows give clone size only sometimes, using once, few, many, or a class for an expanded clone.

cdr3_nt: TGTGCCAGCAGCTTAATGGGGGACAGGGAAAAACTGTTTTTT; cdr3_aa: CASSLMGDREKLFF; clone_size: -; d_call: TRBD1; v_call: TRBV7-2; j_call: TRBJ1-4
cdr3_nt: TGTGCCAGCAGCTTAGACGGATATGTAGCGGGGGGACACACAGATACGCAGTATTTT; cdr3_aa: CASSLDGYVAGGHTDTQYF; clone_size: few; d_call: TRBD2; v_call: TRBV11-2; j_call: TRBJ2-3
cdr3_nt: TGTGCCAGCAGCTCTAGCGGGGGGGAGTACTACAATGAGCAGTTCTTC; cdr3_aa: CASSSSGGEYYNEQFF; clone_size: -; d_call: TRBD2; v_call: TRBV5-6; j_call: TRBJ2-1
cdr3_nt: TGTGCCAGCAGCGACCAGACACGGCGACAAAACCTTAACTATGGCTACACCTTC; cdr3_aa: CASSDQTRRQNLNYGYTF; clone_size: -; d_call: -; v_call: TRBV9; j_call: TRBJ1-2
cdr3_nt: TGTGCCAGCAGTGAGGGACTAGCGTACTACGAGCAGTACTTC; cdr3_aa: CASSEGLAYYEQYF; clone_size: -; d_call: TRBD2; v_call: TRBV6-1; j_call: TRBJ2-7
cdr3_nt: TGTGCCAGCAGTCCCCGGGACACTTCCTACGAGCAGTACTTC; cdr3_aa: CASSPRDTSYEQYF; clone_size: -; d_call: -; v_call: TRBV28; j_call: TRBJ2-7
cdr3_nt: TGTGCCAGCAGCGTACCACTAGCGGGGGGGACGAACACCGGGGAGCTGTTTTTT; cdr3_aa: CASSVPLAGGTNTGELFF; clone_size: -; d_call: TRBD2; v_call: TRBV9; j_call: TRBJ2-2
cdr3_nt: TGTGCCAGCAGGTTCCGTACGGGGTCTAGCACAGATACGCAGTATTTT; cdr3_aa: CASRFRTGSSTDTQYF; clone_size: -; d_call: -; v_call: TRBV28; j_call: TRBJ2-3
cdr3_nt: TGTGCCAGCAGTCCCCCCGGGGCTGGGGCCAACGTCCTGACTTTC; cdr3_aa: CASSPPGAGANVLTF; clone_size: -; d_call: -; v_call: TRBV5-6; j_call: TRBJ2-6
cdr3_nt: TGTGCCAGCAGTTTACGGCCGAGCGGGACAGGGGGCAGGGATACGCAGTATTTT; cdr3_aa: CASSLRPSGTGGRDTQYF; clone_size: -; d_call: TRBD1; v_call: TRBV27; j_call: TRBJ2-3
cdr3_nt: TGTGCCAGCAGCTTAGAGGAGAACACTGAAGCTTTCTTT; cdr3_aa: CASSLEENTEAFF; clone_size: once; d_call: -; v_call: TRBV7-2; j_call: TRBJ1-1
cdr3_nt: TGTGCCAGCAGTTACCGGGGGGGCGAGGAAAAACTGTTTTTT; cdr3_aa: CASSYRGGEEKLFF; clone_size: -; d_call: -; v_call: TRBV6-6; j_call: TRBJ1-4
cdr3_nt: TGTGCCAGTAGTCCGACAGTCAATCAGCCCCAGCATTTT; cdr3_aa: CASSPTVNQPQHF; clone_size: -; d_call: -; v_call: TRBV19; j_call: TRBJ1-5
cdr3_nt: TGTGCCAGCCGACAACAGGGAAACGCGCGGGGTGAGCAGTTCTTC; cdr3_aa: CASRQQGNARGEQFF; clone_size: -; d_call: -; v_call: TRBV2; j_call: TRBJ2-1
cdr3_nt: TGTGCCAGCAGCTTAGAAGGGGCAGGGTACGGCTACACCTTC; cdr3_aa: CASSLEGAGYGYTF; clone_size: once; d_call: -; v_call: TRBV11-2; j_call: TRBJ1-2
cdr3_nt: TGTGCCAGCAGCGTAGTCGCAGGGGAGCTATCTGGGGCCAACGTCCTGACTTTC; cdr3_aa: CASSVVAGELSGANVLTF; clone_size: once; d_call: -; v_call: TRBV9; j_call: TRBJ2-6
cdr3_nt: TGTGCCAGCAGCTTAGACCCGACAGAGGCTTTCTTT; cdr3_aa: CASSLDPTEAFF; clone_size: -; d_call: -; v_call: TRBV7-6; j_call: TRBJ1-1
cdr3_nt: TGTGCCAGCAGCTTAGCTGGCCGGGGCTTAACTTGGGGGGAGACCCAGTACTTC; cdr3_aa: CASSLAGRGLTWGETQYF; clone_size: -; d_call: -; v_call: TRBV7-9; j_call: TRBJ2-5
cdr3_nt: TGTGCCAGCAGCTTCGATTCAAGGGACACCGTCTACAATGAGCAGTTCTTC; cdr3_aa: CASSFDSRDTVYNEQFF; clone_size: -; d_call: -; v_call: TRBV7-2; j_call: TRBJ2-1
cdr3_nt: TGTGCCAGCAGCTTAGATGGCAGCTCCTACGAGCAGTACTTC; cdr3_aa: CASSLDGSSYEQYF; clone_size: -; d_call: -; v_call: TRBV7-9; j_call: TRBJ2-7
cdr3_nt: TGTGCCAGCAGCTTGGGGGGACGTCACACAGATACGCAGTATTTT; cdr3_aa: CASSLGGRHTDTQYF; clone_size: -; d_call: -; v_call: TRBV5-6; j_call: TRBJ2-3
cdr3_nt: TGTGCCTGGAATGAGGACTTCAAGCAGCCCCAGCATTTT; cdr3_aa: CAWNEDFKQPQHF; clone_size: -; d_call: -; v_call: TRBV30; j_call: TRBJ1-5
cdr3_nt: TGTGCCAGCAGGACTAGCGGGATGGGGGGCAATGAGCAGTTCTTC; cdr3_aa: CASRTSGMGGNEQFF; clone_size: -; d_call: TRBD2; v_call: TRBV3-1/TRBV3-2; j_call: TRBJ2-1
cdr3_nt: TGTGCCAGCAGCCCAAGTGGCTCCTACGAGCAGTACTTC; cdr3_aa: CASSPSGSYEQYF; clone_size: -; d_call: -; v_call: TRBV11-2; j_call: TRBJ2-7
cdr3_nt: TGTGCCACCTCCCCCCAACGAGATCAGCCCCAGCATTTT; cdr3_aa: CATSPQRDQPQHF; clone_size: -; d_call: -; v_call: TRBV12-3/TRBV12-4; j_call: TRBJ1-5
cdr3_nt: TGTGCCAGCAGCCCGAGACGGACTAGCGGCCTGACTTATACGCAGTATTTT; cdr3_aa: CASSPRRTSGLTYTQYF; clone_size: -; d_call: TRBD2; v_call: TRBV9; j_call: TRBJ2-3
cdr3_nt: TGTGCCAGCAGTGAAGTGTTCGCAACACATCAGCCCCAGCATTTT; cdr3_aa: CASSEVFATHQPQHF; clone_size: -; d_call: -; v_call: TRBV6-1; j_call: TRBJ1-5
cdr3_nt: TGCGCCAGCAGCTGGGACAGGGCGTCCGGAAACACCATATATTTT; cdr3_aa: CASSWDRASGNTIYF; clone_size: -; d_call: TRBD1; v_call: TRBV5-1; j_call: TRBJ1-3
cdr3_nt: TGTGCCAGCAGCACACGGGCGGACACTGAAGCTTTCTTT; cdr3_aa: CASSTRADTEAFF; clone_size: -; d_call: -; v_call: TRBV7-3; j_call: TRBJ1-1
cdr3_nt: TGCAGCGTTCGGACAAGGGGGACAGGGGGCTCTGGGGCCAACGTCCTGACTTTC; cdr3_aa: CSVRTRGTGGSGANVLTF; clone_size: -; d_call: TRBD1; v_call: TRBV29-1; j_call: TRBJ2-6
cdr3_nt: TGTGCCAGCAGTCCGACAGGGGGGAGCAATCAGCCCCAGCATTTT; cdr3_aa: CASSPTGGSNQPQHF; clone_size: -; d_call: TRBD1; v_call: TRBV6-5; j_call: TRBJ1-5
cdr3_nt: TGTGCCAGCAGCTCCAGGGTAGGGGAGACCCAGTACTTC; cdr3_aa: CASSSRVGETQYF; clone_size: once; d_call: -; v_call: TRBV5-8; j_call: TRBJ2-5
cdr3_nt: TGTGCCAGCAGCGTAGCTGACAGCGGGATTATGAGCGAGCAGTACTTC; cdr3_aa: CASSVADSGIMSEQYF; clone_size: -; d_call: TRBD2; v_call: TRBV9; j_call: TRBJ2-7
cdr3_nt: TGCAGCGTTGAAGATGAGAGAAACACCATATATTTT; cdr3_aa: CSVEDERNTIYF; clone_size: -; d_call: -; v_call: TRBV29-1; j_call: TRBJ1-3
cdr3_nt: TGTGCCAGCACCACCGGCCTGGGACTAGGGTCTCGAGAAGGCTACAATGAGCAGTTCTTC; cdr3_aa: CASTTGLGLGSREGYNEQFF; clone_size: -; d_call: TRBD2; v_call: TRBV2; j_call: TRBJ2-1
cdr3_nt: TGTGCCAGCAGCTTTCGGCAAAACAATGAGCAGTTCTTC; cdr3_aa: CASSFRQNNEQFF; clone_size: -; d_call: -; v_call: TRBV7-3; j_call: TRBJ2-1
cdr3_nt: TGTGCCAGCAGCTTGACCGGGACTAGCGGGGGCCCCGCTAGCACAGATACGCAGTATTTT; cdr3_aa: CASSLTGTSGGPASTDTQYF; clone_size: -; d_call: TRBD2; v_call: TRBV5-5; j_call: TRBJ2-3
cdr3_nt: TGTGCCAGCAGCTGGGAAACGGGGGGAGGGCTGGACGAGCAGTACTTC; cdr3_aa: CASSWETGGGLDEQYF; clone_size: once; d_call: TRBD2; v_call: TRBV5-4; j_call: TRBJ2-7
cdr3_nt: TGTGCCAGTAGTATCGGAGGGAGGGTCACTGAAGCTTTCTTT; cdr3_aa: CASSIGGRVTEAFF; clone_size: -; d_call: -; v_call: TRBV19; j_call: TRBJ1-1
cdr3_nt: TGTGCCAGTAGCCGGCCGGGTGTCACCAACACTGAAGCTTTCTTT; cdr3_aa: CASSRPGVTNTEAFF; clone_size: -; d_call: -; v_call: TRBV19; j_call: TRBJ1-1
cdr3_nt: TGTGCCAGCAGTGAAGGGGGGACAGGGAAAACAGATACGCAGTATTTT; cdr3_aa: CASSEGGTGKTDTQYF; clone_size: -; d_call: TRBD1; v_call: TRBV2; j_call: TRBJ2-3
cdr3_nt: TGCGCCAGCAGCCTAGGACGTTCTAGCACAGATACGCAGTATTTT; cdr3_aa: CASSLGRSSTDTQYF; clone_size: -; d_call: -; v_call: TRBV5-1; j_call: TRBJ2-3
cdr3_nt: TGTGCCAGCAGACCGGACAGCCTCTATGGCTACACCTTC; cdr3_aa: CASRPDSLYGYTF; clone_size: -; d_call: -; v_call: TRBV12-3/TRBV12-4; j_call: TRBJ1-2
cdr3_nt: TGTGCCAGCTCCCCTGGACAGGGGAGGGGTTCCAATCAGCCCCAGCATTTT; cdr3_aa: CASSPGQGRGSNQPQHF; clone_size: -; d_call: TRBD1; v_call: TRBV18; j_call: TRBJ1-5
cdr3_nt: TGTGCCAGCAGCCCACTGACAGGATTTGGTCAGCCCCAGCATTTT; cdr3_aa: CASSPLTGFGQPQHF; clone_size: -; d_call: -; v_call: TRBV7-8; j_call: TRBJ1-5
cdr3_nt: TGTGCCAGCAGTGAAGCGCGGCCTAGAGGCGGAAACACCATATATTTT; cdr3_aa: CASSEARPRGGNTIYF; clone_size: -; d_call: -; v_call: TRBV6-1; j_call: TRBJ1-3
cdr3_nt: TGTGCCAGCAGTTACCAGGGTTACGTCTACGGCTACACCTTC; cdr3_aa: CASSYQGYVYGYTF; clone_size: -; d_call: -; v_call: TRBV6-6; j_call: TRBJ1-2